What follows are 15 T cell receptor beta chains derived from one specimen sequenced in a study of shared clonotypes between healthy human individuals. The assay was immunoSEQ multiplex PCR, and TCRdb's table has in-frame clones only and misses some. Of about 990,000 clones in the sample, 75% to 80% were seen once. The specimen was memory CD4+ T cells from PBMCs. The sample's subset: CD45RA-negative fraction. All receptors derive from a young man in good health. Some clones in this sample may be carry-over from other donors' samples.

This chain connects TRBV7-9 to TRBJ2-5; 11 nucleotides agree with TRBD2. V lost 1 base to trimming and J lost 5 bases; unmatched junction nucleotides: 9. The CDR3 runs 17 residues. Germline V CDR1 and CDR2: SEHNR, FQNEAQ (reference sequence). In DNA form, the CDR3 reads TGTGCCAGCAGCTTAGAGGGGGTACTAGCGGGAGCTGAGACCCAGTACTTC. Amino acid sequence: CASSLEGVLAGAETQYF.

The rearrangement links TRBV29-1 to TRBJ2-7; D might be TRBD1 or TRBD2, each matching 6 bases. This CDR3 comprises 11 residues. Germline CDR1 SQVTM, CDR2 ANQGSEA. Trimming shortened V by 4 bases and J by 5 bases, and 9 bases separated the two germline ends. CDR3 region: CSVVGGDEQYF. CDR3 DNA sequence: TGCAGCGTTGTCGGGGGCGACGAGCAGTACTTC.

V is TRBV2 and J is TRBJ2-7, with D unclear. Trimming shortened V by 4 bases and J by 3 bases, and 7 bases separated the two germline ends. Per germline, CDR1 SNHLY and CDR2 FYNNEI. This CDR3 has 12 residues. The chain's CDR3 is CASSVGIYEQYF. The CDR3, as DNA: TGTGCCAGCAGTGTTGGGATCTACGAGCAGTACTTC. Combining the CDR3 with reference TRBV2 and TRBJ2-7 gives the whole variable domain EPEVTQTPSHQVTQMGQEVILRCVPISNHLYFYWYRQILGQKVEFLVSFYNNEISEKSEIFDDQFSVERPDGSNFTLKIRSTKLEDSAMYFCASSVGIYEQYFGPGTRLTVT.

J is TRBJ2-1 and V is TRBV13, with D perhaps matching TRBD2 (6 bases). Trimming stripped 5 bases from V and 8 bases from J, with 31 bases between. Germline V gene data show CDR1 as PRHDT and CDR2 as FYEKMQ (reference sequence). There are 19 residues in the CDR3. CDR3 bases: TGTGCCAGCAGCGCCCCGAGGCGATCGGCTAGCGTCGGGGTGGATGAGCAGTTCTTC. It translates to CASSAPRRSASVGVDEQFF.

About this clone itself: A read error is possible here, since a much larger clone lies one base away. The chain links TRBV5-6 to TRBJ2-1, with no clear D. The CDR3 is 13 residues long. V lost 0 bases, J lost 5 bases, and 6 bases lay in between. Germline V gene sequence: CDR1 SGHDT, CDR2 YYEEEE. The DNA for the CDR3 is TGTGCCAGCAGCTTGGGTCCTAACAATGAGCAGTTCTTC. It yields the protein CASSLGPNNEQFF.

CDR3 amino acids: CASRRDQGGYTF. CDR3 nucleotides: TGTGCCAGCAGAAGGGACCAGGGTGGCTACACCTTC. The gene calls are TRBV6-1 and TRBJ1-2; D might be TRBD1 (5 bases). The CDR3 loop spans 12 amino acids. Germline V gene sequence: CDR1 MNHNS, CDR2 SASEGT. The V and J ends lost 6 bases and 7 bases respectively, with 12 bases between them.

The V and J genes are TRBV5-6 and TRBJ2-1, with D tentatively TRBD2 (7 bases). The germline gives CDR1 SGHDT, CDR2 YYEEEE. The CDR3 totals 17 residues. Trimming removed 4 bases from V and 8 bases from J, with 25 bases in between. This CDR3 is CASSNYLRDIGRDEQFF. In DNA form, the CDR3 reads TGTGCCAGCAGCAATTACCTCCGGGACATAGGGAGGGATGAGCAGTTCTTC.

Comments on this clone: This sample includes further DNA sequences coding for the same CDR3. The chain couples TRBV4-2 to TRBJ2-5; D is undetermined. Germline values: CDR1 LGHNA, CDR2 YNFKEQ. V shed 1 base and J shed 3 bases, with 9 bases lying between them. CDR3 length: 14 residues. The CDR3 DNA reads as TGTGCCAGCAGCCAAGGAGGAAGAGAAGAGACCCAGTACTTC. This translates into CASSQGGREETQYF.

As for this clone: The same CDR3 arises from other DNA sequences in this sample as well. The V gene is TRBV9, the J gene TRBJ2-3; maybe TRBD2 (5 bases). V lost 0 bases and J 2 bases, leaving 10 bases between the germline ends. From germline, CDR1 is SGDLS and CDR2 YYNGEE. The CDR3 has 15 amino acids. The CDR3 reads CASSVGLADTDTQYF. CDR3 DNA sequence: TGTGCCAGCAGCGTAGGGCTAGCCGACACAGATACGCAGTATTTT.

The chain couples TRBV7-9 to TRBJ1-1, with 7 bases aligning to TRBD1. Germline V gene lookup returns CDR1 SEHNR and CDR2 FQNEAQ (reference sequence). This CDR3 contains 14 residues. V gave up 3 bases and J gave up 3 bases; unmatched junction bases: 4. DNA for the CDR3: TGTGCCAGCAGCTTCACAGGGGACCACACTGAAGCTTTCTTT. The encoded protein is CASSFTGDHTEAFF.

The J gene is TRBJ1-2, the V gene TRBV7-6; TRBD1 agrees at 12 bases. This CDR3 has 17 amino acids. Trimming removed 5 bases from V and 8 bases from J; junction bases left unmatched: 15. The germline V gene encodes CDR1 SGHVS and CDR2 FNYEAQ. The CDR3, as DNA: TGTGCCAGCAGCCCACTAATTATCCCGGGACAGGGGGCCGGCTACACCTTC. It is translated as CASSPLIIPGQGAGYTF.

The rearrangement links TRBV28 to TRBJ2-7; D unclear. This CDR3 is 12 amino acids long. Germline V gene data show CDR1 as MDHEN and CDR2 as SYDVKM. The V end lost 10 bases, the J end lost 2 bases, and 12 bases lay between the germline ends. CDR3 bases: TGTGCCATCCACGGCATTACCTACGAGCAGTACTTC. It codes for CAIHGITYEQYF.

V and J are TRBV7-9 and TRBJ2-5; D call uncertain. Trimming took off 5 bases at V and 4 bases at J, with 17 bases between the two ends. The CDR3 length is 15 residues. Looked up from germline, CDR1 is SEHNR and CDR2 is FQNEAQ (reference sequence). The CDR3 spells CASSPRKTPGETQYF. As DNA, the CDR3 is TGTGCCAGCAGCCCACGGAAAACCCCGGGAGAGACCCAGTACTTC. Variable domain in full (rest from reference TRBV7-9 and TRBJ2-5): DTGVSQNPRHKITKRGQNVTFRCDPISEHNRLYWYRQTLGQGPEFLTYFQNEAQLEKSRLLSDRFSAERPKGSFSTLEIQRTEQGDSAMYLCASSPRKTPGETQYFGPGTRLLVL.

This clone was seen repeatedly, ten times or more. V and J are TRBV21-1 and TRBJ2-3; whether TRBD2, the table's D call, matches the DNA was not checked. TRBV21-1 is termed a pseudogene. The CDR3 runs to 16 residues. The CDR3 loop is CASSKDCGRSGDTQYF. CDR3 nucleotide sequence: TGTGCCAGCAGCAAGGACTGCGGGAGGTCCGGAGATACGCAGTATTTT.

This CDR3 is CSVEGGGNTIYF. The CDR3 DNA sequence: TGCAGCGTTGAGGGGGGCGGAAACACCATATATTTT. The chain is built from TRBV29-1 and TRBJ1-3; possible D gene TRBD1, 6 bases. Trimming left V 3 bases short and J 4 bases short, with 7 bases between. The CDR3 length is 12 residues. In germline, CDR1 is SQVTM, CDR2 ANQGSEA. Variable domain in full (rest from reference TRBV29-1 and TRBJ1-3): SAVISQKPSRDICQRGTSLTIQCQVDSQVTMMFWYRQQPGQSLTLIATANQGSEATYESGFVIDKFPISRPNLTFSTLTVSNMSPEDSSIYLCSVEGGGNTIYFGEGSWLTVV.